A single sample gave rise to the 21 T cell receptor beta chains below, sequenced in a study of T cells expressing NK-cell markers. TCRdb reanalyzed the 5' RACE reads, giving one entry per CDR3 protein sequence and no DNA. This table lists 120,000 to 150,000 distinct CDR3 sequences. Sequencing used blood T cells: a sorted CD56 or NKG2C T cell subset, CD4+ or CD8+ T cells, or bulk PBMC T cells (not recorded which). These receptors all come from a man in his late teens or twenties in good health.

This rearrangement joins TRBV10-3 to TRBJ1-1. The CDR3 runs 14 residues. Germline assignment: CDR1 ENHRY and CDR2 SYGVKD. The CDR3 spells CAIRDVTMNTEAFF.

The chain links TRBV10-1 to TRBJ2-2. Germline V gene lookup returns CDR1 WNHNN and CDR2 SYGVQD (reference sequence). This CDR3 region has 13 residues. The CDR3 loop is CASSPRNTGELFF.

CDR3 protein: CASSLELQYTGELFF. The genes are TRBV7-2 and TRBJ2-2. From germline, CDR1 is SGHTA and CDR2 FQGNSA. The CDR3 is 15 residues long.

This chain connects TRBV6-2 or TRBV6-3 to TRBJ2-7. Per germline, CDR1 MNHEY and CDR2 SVGEGT. The CDR3 extends over 13 amino acids. The CDR3 here is CASSDIGAHEQYF.

The chain has TRBV7-3 and TRBJ2-1; there is no DNA to check the TCRdb D call of TRBD1. Looked up from germline, CDR1 is SGHTA and CDR2 is FQGTGA. CDR3 length: 13 residues. CDR3: CASGFQGYNEQFF.

The chain employs TRBV11-2 and TRBJ1-2; the TRBD1 assignment by TCRdb is unverifiable without DNA. CDR3 length: 13 residues. Germline CDR1 and CDR2: SGHAT and FQNNGV. CDR3 residues: CASSLQGAHGYTF.

This chain links TRBV5-1 with TRBJ2-1; lacking DNA, the TRBD2 call made by TCRdb goes unchecked. CDR1 and CDR2 from the germline V gene are SGHRS and YFSETQ. The CDR3 is made up of 13 amino acids. The chain's CDR3 is CANQLADYNEQFF.

The chain recombines TRBV3-1 with TRBJ1-2; TCRdb's D call, TRBD1, is unchecked because there is no DNA. The CDR3 sequence is 15 residues long. Germline lookup yields CDR1 LGHDT and CDR2 YNNKEL (reference sequence). CDR3 region: CASSHFPDGGYGYTF.

This sequence joins TRBV11-2 and TRBJ1-2. The germline V gene encodes CDR1 SGHAT and CDR2 FQNNGV. The CDR3 has 13 amino acids. This CDR3 is CASSHGPDYGYTF.

This rearrangement joins TRBV12-3 or TRBV12-4 to TRBJ1-5; absent DNA, TCRdb's TRBD1 call cannot be checked. The CDR3 loop spans 15 amino acids. CDR3: CASRYGRGVGQPQHF.

The rearrangement uses TRBV5-1 and TRBJ2-3; TCRdb returns TRBD2, unconfirmable since there is no DNA. In germline, CDR1 is SGHRS, CDR2 YFSETQ. This CDR3 is built from 15 residues. The CDR3 reads CASSLTGLEGDTQYF.

The V call is TRBV6-2 or TRBV6-3, the J call TRBJ2-3; TCRdb reports TRBD2, a call that lacks DNA to check it against. The CDR3 consists of 15 residues. CDR1 is MNHEY, CDR2 SVGEGT, per germline. The CDR3 sequence: CASSERTSGSLTQYF.

The gene calls are TRBV7-9 and TRBJ1-1. The CDR3 consists of 15 residues. Germline CDR1 and CDR2: SEHNR and FQNEAQ (reference sequence). This CDR3 reads CASSPVIGMNTEAFF.

CDR3 residues: CASSGFTYNEQFF. The chain uses TRBV4-1 and TRBJ2-1. CDR1 is MGHRA and CDR2 is YSYEKL in the germline V gene. The length of the CDR3 is 13 residues.

The rearrangement uses TRBV10-2 and TRBJ2-5; without DNA, the TCRdb call of TRBD1 cannot be checked. Germline lookup yields CDR1 WSHSY and CDR2 SAAADI. This CDR3 has 14 residues. CDR3 sequence reads: CASTEWTGGETQYF.

The genes are TRBV6-4 and TRBJ2-1; TCRdb's D call, TRBD2, is unchecked because there is no DNA. The CDR3 is 14 residues long. Germline V gene data show CDR1 as MRHNA and CDR2 as SNTAGT. The CDR3 reads CASSDSGDYNEQFF.

The genes are TRBV5-1 and TRBJ1-6; the D gene TCRdb calls, TRBD1, cannot be checked with no DNA. The germline V gene encodes CDR1 SGHRS and CDR2 YFSETQ. The CDR3 consists of 18 residues. CDR3 in amino acids: CASSLEGYRGTGVSPLHF.

The V call is TRBV4-1, the J call TRBJ2-3; TCRdb lists TRBD1, though no DNA is available to test this call. Germline V gives CDR1 MGHRA, CDR2 YSYEKL. This CDR3 region has 16 residues. The CDR3 protein is CASSPLGQGNTDTQYF.

V and J are TRBV11-3 and TRBJ2-3. The germline CDR1 and CDR2 sequences are SGHNT and YENEEA. There are 13 residues in the CDR3. This CDR3 is CASSLRSTDTQYF.

The chain employs TRBV28 and TRBJ2-1; TCRdb's D gene call, TRBD1, goes unchecked for lack of DNA. The CDR3 length is 16 residues. From germline, CDR1 is MDHEN and CDR2 SYDVKM. The CDR3 protein is CASSLGRYSSYNEQFF.

The genes are TRBV19 and TRBJ2-3; TCRdb reports TRBD2, a call that lacks DNA to check it against. CDR1 and CDR2 from the germline V gene are LNHDA and SQIVND (reference sequence). This CDR3 comprises 17 residues. This CDR3 reads CASSIVPTSALTDTQYF.